A selection of T cell receptor beta chains follows, all from one sample in a study of identical twins. Using its own MiXCR run on the 5' RACE reads, TCRdb lists one record per CDR3 protein. Among a few hundred thousand distinct CDR3 sequences listed, about 24% were seen once. The same data also contributed to another study, on T cells expressing NK-cell markers.

Sample: CD4+ T cells sorted from blood. The receptors derive from a woman aged 18-29 years in good health. Both conserved end residues are part of each CDR3. The order of the fields is clone size, V gene, CDR3 protein. Clone size is stated in some rows and not others, as once, few, many or a class when expanded.

>many|TRBV20-1
CSARSPGTGLEAFF
>few|TRBV6-5
CASSYLAPGANVLTF
>.|TRBV27
CTSSPEEGKRETQYF
>.|TRBV5-6
CASTLGLAGVLEQYF
>few|TRBV20-1
CSAVQGNQPQHF
>few|TRBV15
CATSRERTGPYGYTF
>few|TRBV20-1
CSASASPNEKLFF
>few|TRBV10-3
CAISEPTSSPYEQYF
>.|TRBV20-1
CSASSSYEQYF
>.|TRBV20-1
CSAPGQRLSEQYF
>few|TRBV10-3
CAITPGTSGTDTQYF
>few|TRBV12-5
CASGLVNEQFF
>few|TRBV15
CATSRVRETQYF
>few|TRBV12-3/TRBV12-4
CASSSPGTTDTQYF
>few|TRBV12-3/TRBV12-4
CASRTQSTGELFF
>few|TRBV6-2/TRBV6-3
CASSPGRGGTYNEQFF
>few|TRBV7-3
CASSLWVHNEQFF
>few|TRBV7-3
CASSSRVPRERSYNEQFF
>few|TRBV24-1
CATSYGEAYEQYF
>.|TRBV10-3
CAISGTGQGGELFF
>.|TRBV6-1
CASSTRGPRETQYF
>.|TRBV12-3/TRBV12-4
CASSFGQSAFF
>many|TRBV5-6
CASSLLSRLGSSYEQYF
>.|TRBV7-9
CASSLTRMKREAQYF
>few|TRBV10-3
CAISDAGQATQPQHF
>few|TRBV12-3/TRBV12-4
CASSLGTSGTEAFF
>.|TRBV7-2
CASSFVQGPYTGELFF
>.|TRBV7-8
CASNLAGWNQPQHF
>few|TRBV12-3/TRBV12-4
CASSRGAEKLFF
>.|TRBV9
CASSVSPQVGFADTQYF
>.|TRBV5-1
CASSLDGTGYTEAFF
>.|TRBV9
CASSAYGGQGNEQFF
>.|TRBV6-2/TRBV6-3
CASSSGLVPHEQFF
>.|TRBV9
CASSLDGQGNQPQHF
>few|TRBV7-7
CASSPQTGGLETQYF
>.|TRBV29-1
CSVEGGKRDIQYF
>.|TRBV5-5
CASSRNEHRGLEF
>.|TRBV27
CASSILNSGTGELFF
>few|TRBV5-5
CASRLPGSYEQYF
>.|TRBV7-2
CASSLTGYTGELFF
>.|TRBV10-2
CASVGARDTQYF
>few|TRBV5-6
CASSIYRVTSHGYTF
>.|TRBV12-3/TRBV12-4
CASSRYRIQSDTQYF
>.|TRBV6-1
CASTWDGGHEKLFF
>few|TRBV10-2
CASSGEVSRTQYF